This TCR beta chain was sequenced during a study of cytomegalovirus exposure and HLA in healthy donors. Study context: HLA-typed donors contributed approximately 86 million unique TCRs, which were held in an early data release.

CDR3 size: 14 residues. V lost 4 bases to trimming and J lost 7 bases; unmatched junction nucleotides: 7. Looked up from germline, CDR1 is SGHNT and CDR2 is YYREEE (reference sequence). Points from the study as a whole: With DRB1 most and HLA-C fewest, TCR association rates differed between HLA loci in a later analysis.

With respect to this clone: Its matching antigen is unknown.

It was with 60 Vbeta and 13 Jbeta primers that the PCR ran. Here immunoSEQ multiplex PCR was the method, and the copy in TCRdb shows in-frame clones only, minus some. The table shows approximately 150,000 clones, with roughly four fifths occurring only once. The chain links TRBV5-4 to TRBJ2-1; 8 bases fit TRBD2. Material: PBMCs. This TCR came from a woman between 40 and 55 years old in good health and CMV-seronegative. CDR3 in DNA: TGTGCCAGCAGCGCGGGACTAGTAAAGAATGAGCAGTTCTTC. Amino acids: CASSAGLVKNEQFF.